Listed here are 4 T cell receptor beta chains from one sample, sequenced in a study of control samples from healthy donors and cancer patients. The repertoire was sequenced with immunoSEQ multiplex PCR; TCRdb's copy has only in-frame clones and lacks some. This table holds roughly 13,000 clones, about 75% found once. Sequenced input: formalin-fixed, paraffin-embedded tissue. All receptors derive from a male donor with melanoma.

The V call is TRBV27, the J call TRBJ2-3; TRBD1 matches 8 bases. V was pared by 4 bases and J by 6 bases, with 9 bases of the junction left unmatched. Germline V gene sequence: CDR1 MNHEY, CDR2 SMNVEV (reference sequence). This CDR3 has 15 residues. This CDR3 is CASSWTGLTSDTQYF. CDR3 nucleotide sequence: TGTGCCAGCAGTTGGACAGGGCTCACTTCGGATACGCAGTATTTT.

This clone was seen a single time. The chain couples TRBV6-5 to TRBJ1-1; D might be TRBD1 (5 bases). Germline V CDR1 and CDR2: MNHEY, SVGAGI. The CDR3 covers 15 residues. The ends were cut back, 6 bases at V and 0 bases at J, with 14 bases in the middle. The CDR3 nucleotides are TGTGCCAGCAGCTCAGTGGACACCTTGAACACTGAAGCTTTCTTT. It yields the protein CASSSVDTLNTEAFF.

This clone was seen only a few times. The rearrangement links TRBV7-9 to TRBJ1-4; tentatively, D is TRBD1 (6 bases). CDR1 and CDR2 from the germline V gene are SEHNR and FQNEAQ (reference sequence). CDR3 size: 12 residues. The V end was cut by 11 bases, the J end by 8 bases, with 15 bases between. The CDR3 reads CAVGAGDEKLFF. CDR3 bases: TGTGCCGTGGGGGCAGGGGACGAAAAACTGTTTTTT.

The V and J genes are TRBV2 and TRBJ1-3; possibly TRBD1 for D (6 bases). Germline V lookup: CDR1 SNHLY, CDR2 FYNNEI. V lost 9 bases and J lost 0, with 12 bases in between. This CDR3 contains 14 residues. The chain's CDR3 is CARRTARSGNTIYF. Written as DNA, the CDR3 is TGTGCCAGGAGGACAGCCCGCTCTGGAAACACCATATATTTT.